Listed below are T cell receptor beta chains from one sample, sequenced in a study of CD8 T cells in ankylosing spondylitis. TCRdb passed the 5' RACE reads through MiXCR, listing each CDR3 protein once. The top ten clones hold 25% to 30% of a sample with about 27,000 distinct CDR3 sequences, approximately 7.9% of them seen once. Material: blood. The receptors were sampled from a male donor with ankylosing spondylitis or in good health (not recorded which). Both conserved end residues are part of each CDR3. Each record gives: clone size, J gene, V gene, D gene, CDR3 protein, CDR3 DNA. D genes are given only for firm matches. Size is omitted from some rows. Given values are once, few, many or a class for expanded clones.

>few|TRBJ2-2|TRBV12-3/TRBV12-4|TRBD2
CASILAGVGGGELFF
TGTGCCAGCATCCTAGCGGGAGTTGGAGGCGGGGAGCTGTTTTTT
>many|TRBJ2-3|TRBV7-3|TRBD1
CASSLDRAADTQYF
TGTGCCAGCAGCCTAGACAGGGCCGCGGATACGCAGTATTTT
>few|TRBJ2-6|TRBV11-2|-
CASSSAPRDANVLTF
TGTGCCAGCAGCTCCGCTCCCAGGGATGCCAACGTCCTGACTTTC
>few|TRBJ2-5|TRBV20-1|-
CSASGGVRKTQYF
TGCAGTGCTAGTGGCGGGGTGAGGAAGACCCAGTACTTC
>few|TRBJ2-3|TRBV30|-
CASGGVGGDTQYF
TGTGCCAGTGGCGGGGTAGGGGGAGATACGCAGTATTTT
>-|TRBJ2-2|TRBV24-1|-
CATSEPGDTGELFF
TGTGCCACCAGTGAACCGGGAGACACCGGGGAGCTGTTTTTT
>few|TRBJ1-1|TRBV20-1|-
CSAKGWAMNTEAFF
TGCAGTGCCAAAGGCTGGGCCATGAACACTGAAGCTTTCTTT
>few|TRBJ2-5|TRBV5-1|-
CASSLGRGQETQYF
TGCGCCAGCAGCTTGGGCAGAGGACAAGAGACCCAGTACTTC
>-|TRBJ1-1|TRBV20-1|TRBD1
CSAAITGVNTEAFF
TGCAGTGCGGCGATTACAGGGGTGAACACTGAAGCTTTCTTT
>many|TRBJ2-3|TRBV14|-
CASSQGGLEDTQYF
TGTGCCAGCAGCCAAGGAGGGTTGGAGGATACGCAGTATTTT
>-|TRBJ2-1|TRBV2|-
CASSGAAGGEQFF
TGTGCCAGCAGTGGAGCTGCAGGTGGGGAGCAGTTCTTC
>many|TRBJ2-7|TRBV20-1|-
CSASKGLGPYEQYF
TGCAGTGCTAGTAAGGGACTGGGGCCCTACGAGCAGTACTTC
>few|TRBJ1-5|TRBV12-3/TRBV12-4|TRBD1
CASSFQQGPGQPQHF
TGTGCCAGCAGTTTCCAACAGGGGCCTGGCCAGCCCCAGCATTTT
>few|TRBJ1-1|TRBV29-1|-
CSVSLVGNTEAFF
TGCAGCGTTAGTCTGGTTGGAAACACTGAAGCTTTCTTT
>few|TRBJ2-7|TRBV6-2/TRBV6-3|TRBD1
CASSYWRTGVGYEQYF
TGTGCCAGCAGTTACTGGAGGACAGGGGTCGGCTACGAGCAGTACTTC
>few|TRBJ1-5|TRBV24-1|-
CATSAGGNQPQHF
TGTGCCACCAGTGCCGGAGGCAATCAGCCCCAGCATTTT
>few|TRBJ2-1|TRBV5-1|-
CASSLLNNEQFF
TGCGCCAGCAGCCTTCTAAACAATGAGCAGTTCTTC
>few|TRBJ2-7|TRBV6-2/TRBV6-3|TRBD2
CASSYPQAGSYEQYF
TGTGCCAGCAGTTACCCCCAAGCGGGGTCCTACGAGCAGTACTTC
>few|TRBJ2-2|TRBV28|-
CASQRGTLQNTGELFF
TGTGCCAGCCAGAGGGGGACACTCCAGAACACCGGGGAGCTGTTTTTT
>few|TRBJ2-1|TRBV7-9|-
CASTKVPSNEQFF
TGTGCCAGCACCAAGGTACCAAGCAATGAGCAGTTCTTC
>few|TRBJ2-3|TRBV12-3/TRBV12-4|TRBD1
CASSPRTGGDTQYF
TGTGCCAGCAGTCCTAGAACAGGGGGAGATACGCAGTATTTT
>-|TRBJ2-1|TRBV7-2|-
CASSPHLDEQFF
TGTGCCAGCAGCCCTCACCTGGATGAGCAGTTCTTC